This is a list of T cell receptor beta chains from one sample in a study of cytomegalovirus exposure and HLA in healthy donors. Profiled with immunoSEQ multiplex PCR; TCRdb holds only in-frame clones, not every one. The sample yields under 90,000 clones, over 70% seen once. Sequenced: PBMCs. The receptors derive from a middle-aged woman in good health and CMV-seronegative. Each CDR3 is given with its conserved first and last residue. The order of the fields is J gene, clone size, D gene, V gene, CDR3 DNA, CDR3 protein. D genes are given only for firm matches. Size tells how often a clone was seen (once, few, many) or the class of an expanded clone, and some rows leave it out.

J gene: TRBJ1-5; clone size: NA; D gene: TRBD1; V gene: TRBV6-1; CDR3 DNA: TGTGCCAGCGGGCAGGGGGCTTCTCAGCCCCAGCATTTT; CDR3 protein: CASGQGASQPQHF
J gene: TRBJ2-3; clone size: NA; D gene: NA; V gene: TRBV18; CDR3 DNA: TGTGCCAGCTCACCACCTGAACTGGGAGGAGATACGCAGTATTTT; CDR3 protein: CASSPPELGGDTQYF
J gene: TRBJ1-2; clone size: once; D gene: TRBD1; V gene: TRBV6-1; CDR3 DNA: TGTGCCAGCACTTGGACAGGGGCCAACTATGGCTACACCTTC; CDR3 protein: CASTWTGANYGYTF
J gene: TRBJ2-5; clone size: few; D gene: NA; V gene: TRBV2; CDR3 DNA: TGTGCCAGCAGGGGGGCTATCCAAGAGACCCAGTACTTC; CDR3 protein: CASRGAIQETQYF
J gene: TRBJ2-5; clone size: NA; D gene: TRBD1; V gene: TRBV19; CDR3 DNA: TGTGCCAGTAGTCAAAGGAAAGACAGGGTAGGAGAGACCCAGTACTTC; CDR3 protein: CASSQRKDRVGETQYF
J gene: TRBJ2-5; clone size: few; D gene: TRBD1; V gene: TRBV11-2; CDR3 DNA: TGTGCCAGCAGCTCGGGACAGCAGACCCAGTACTTC; CDR3 protein: CASSSGQQTQYF
J gene: TRBJ2-7; clone size: NA; D gene: TRBD1; V gene: TRBV9; CDR3 DNA: TGTGCCAGCAGCGTAGGGGGACAGGGTGTTTGGGAGCAGTACTTC; CDR3 protein: CASSVGGQGVWEQYF
J gene: TRBJ2-2; clone size: NA; D gene: TRBD2; V gene: TRBV2; CDR3 DNA: TGTGCCAGCAGCCCTACTAGCGGGGCTAACACCGGGGAGCTGTTTTTT; CDR3 protein: CASSPTSGANTGELFF
J gene: TRBJ2-5; clone size: NA; D gene: TRBD1; V gene: TRBV6-1; CDR3 DNA: TGTGCCAGCAAAGACAGGGGGCGAGGGTGGGAGACCCAGTACTTC; CDR3 protein: CASKDRGRGWETQYF
J gene: TRBJ2-7; clone size: NA; D gene: NA; V gene: TRBV28; CDR3 DNA: TGTGCCAGCAGTTATAGCTACGAGCAGTACTTC; CDR3 protein: CASSYSYEQYF
J gene: TRBJ2-7; clone size: NA; D gene: NA; V gene: TRBV5-4; CDR3 DNA: TGTGCCAGCAGCCCACAGGTAGCCTACGAGCAGTACTTC; CDR3 protein: CASSPQVAYEQYF
J gene: TRBJ2-7; clone size: NA; D gene: NA; V gene: TRBV21-1; CDR3 DNA: TGTGCCAGCAGCAAAGGGTACAGGGGCCCAGCGGACGAGCAGTACTTC; CDR3 protein: CASSKGYRGPADEQYF
J gene: TRBJ2-1; clone size: NA; D gene: NA; V gene: TRBV19; CDR3 DNA: TGTGCCAGTAGTATCACGGGGAATGAGCAGTTCTTC; CDR3 protein: CASSITGNEQFF
J gene: TRBJ1-3; clone size: few; D gene: NA; V gene: TRBV6-6; CDR3 DNA: TGTGCCAGCACCTGGGGAGGAGCGACCTCTGGAAACACCATATATTTT; CDR3 protein: CASTWGGATSGNTIYF
J gene: TRBJ1-1; clone size: NA; D gene: NA; V gene: TRBV7-9; CDR3 DNA: TGTGCCAGCAGCTTAGGGACAGCGAACACTGAAGCTTTCTTT; CDR3 protein: CASSLGTANTEAFF
J gene: TRBJ2-2; clone size: few; D gene: TRBD2; V gene: TRBV18; CDR3 DNA: TGTGCCAGCTCGTCCCGGGGACTAGCGGGAATAAGAGCCACCGGGGAGCTGTTTTTT; CDR3 protein: CASSSRGLAGIRATGELFF
J gene: TRBJ1-1; clone size: NA; D gene: TRBD1; V gene: TRBV11-2; CDR3 DNA: TGTGCCAGCAGCTCCGGGACAGGGGGCCCTGTTAGGACTGAAGCTTTCTTT; CDR3 protein: CASSSGTGGPVRTEAFF
J gene: TRBJ2-3; clone size: NA; D gene: NA; V gene: TRBV5-1; CDR3 DNA: TGCGCCAGCAGCGTGGACAGTGTGCTAACAGATACGCAGTATTTT; CDR3 protein: CASSVDSVLTDTQYF
J gene: TRBJ2-5; clone size: NA; D gene: NA; V gene: TRBV6-1; CDR3 DNA: TGTGCCAGCAGTGAAGGGCAGACCCAGTACTTC; CDR3 protein: CASSEGQTQYF
J gene: TRBJ1-6; clone size: NA; D gene: TRBD1; V gene: TRBV6-5; CDR3 DNA: TGTGCCAGCAGGAGGGGACAGGGGTCACCCCTCCACTTT; CDR3 protein: CASRRGQGSPLHF
J gene: TRBJ1-6; clone size: NA; D gene: TRBD1; V gene: TRBV5-1; CDR3 DNA: TGCGCCAGCAGCTGGGGACAGACGTATAATTCACCCCTCCACTTT; CDR3 protein: CASSWGQTYNSPLHF
J gene: TRBJ2-7; clone size: NA; D gene: NA; V gene: TRBV4-3; CDR3 DNA: TGCGCCAGCAGCCAAGGGCCCGGGGACGAGCAGTACTTC; CDR3 protein: CASSQGPGDEQYF
J gene: TRBJ1-1; clone size: NA; D gene: NA; V gene: TRBV30; CDR3 DNA: TGTGCCTGGGGGAGAAACACTGAAGCTTTCTTT; CDR3 protein: CAWGRNTEAFF
J gene: TRBJ2-7; clone size: few; D gene: NA; V gene: TRBV7-6; CDR3 DNA: TGTGCCAGCACCTCAGGAAACGAGCAGTACTTC; CDR3 protein: CASTSGNEQYF